This TCR beta chain was obtained from a study of T-cell reconstitution after alpha-beta-depleted transplantation in children. This CDR3 has 14 residues. The ends lost 4 bases at V and 5 bases at J; junction bases unmatched: 3. Germline V CDR1 and CDR2: SGHTA, FQGNSA. This clonotype has at least ten counts. During its preparation, the TCRbeta library received unique molecular identifiers. TCRdb ran MiXCR on the PCR reads and lists one entry per CDR3 protein. The sample holds around 240,000 distinct CDR3 sequences, approximately 9.8% seen once. The source is a human donor who donated a stem cell graft to a child with SCID. Sequenced here: PBMCs from the stem cell graft donor, sampled from the stem cell graft. The chain combines TRBV7-2 with TRBJ2-3; 10 bases are a match to TRBD2. The CDR3 reads CASSYGLAEDTQYF. The CDR3 DNA follows: TGTGCCAGCAGCTACGGACTAGCGGAAGATACGCAGTATTTT.